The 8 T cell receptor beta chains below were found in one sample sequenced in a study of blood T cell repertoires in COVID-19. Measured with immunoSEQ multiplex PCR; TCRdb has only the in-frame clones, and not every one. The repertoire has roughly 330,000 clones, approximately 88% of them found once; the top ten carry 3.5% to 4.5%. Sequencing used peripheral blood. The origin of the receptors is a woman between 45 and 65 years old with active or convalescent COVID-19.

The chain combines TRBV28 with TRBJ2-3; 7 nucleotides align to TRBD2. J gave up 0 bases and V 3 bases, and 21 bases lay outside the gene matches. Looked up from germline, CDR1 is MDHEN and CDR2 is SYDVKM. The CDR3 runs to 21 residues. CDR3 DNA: TGTGCCAGCAGTTTTTTGCCGACACCCCGGGAGGACTCTACTAGCACAGATACGCAGTATTTT. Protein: CASSFLPTPREDSTSTDTQYF.

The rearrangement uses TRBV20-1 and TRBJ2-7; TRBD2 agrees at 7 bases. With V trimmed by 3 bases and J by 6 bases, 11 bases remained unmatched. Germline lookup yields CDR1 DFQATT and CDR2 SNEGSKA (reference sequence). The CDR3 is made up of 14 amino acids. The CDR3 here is CSASGGDPKGEQYF. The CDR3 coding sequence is TGCAGTGCTAGTGGGGGGGATCCGAAGGGCGAGCAGTACTTC.

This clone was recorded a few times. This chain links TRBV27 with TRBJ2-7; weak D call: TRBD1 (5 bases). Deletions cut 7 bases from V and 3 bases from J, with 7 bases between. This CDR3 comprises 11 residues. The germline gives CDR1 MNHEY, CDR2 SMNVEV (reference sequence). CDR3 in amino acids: CASKTGYEQYF. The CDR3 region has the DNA TGTGCCAGCAAAACAGGCTACGAGCAGTACTTC.

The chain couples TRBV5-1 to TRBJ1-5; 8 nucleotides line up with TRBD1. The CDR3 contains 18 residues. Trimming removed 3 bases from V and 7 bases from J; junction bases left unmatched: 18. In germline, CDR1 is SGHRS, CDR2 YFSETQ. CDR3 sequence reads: CASSSLPGGQAFGQPQHF. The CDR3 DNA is TGCGCCAGCAGCTCCCTCCCAGGGGGACAGGCGTTTGGGCAGCCCCAGCATTTT.

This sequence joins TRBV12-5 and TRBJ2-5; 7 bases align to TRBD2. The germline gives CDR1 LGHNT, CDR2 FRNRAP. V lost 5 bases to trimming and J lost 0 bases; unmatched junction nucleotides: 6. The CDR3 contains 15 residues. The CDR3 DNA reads TGTGCTAGTGGTAATGGGAGGGCGCACCAAGAGACCCAGTACTTC. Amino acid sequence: CASGNGRAHQETQYF.

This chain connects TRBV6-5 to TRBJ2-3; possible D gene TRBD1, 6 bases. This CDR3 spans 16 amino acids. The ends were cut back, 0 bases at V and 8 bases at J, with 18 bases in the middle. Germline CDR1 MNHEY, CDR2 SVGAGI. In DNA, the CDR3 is TGTGCCAGCAGTTACTCGGGGCAGCGGTTGGGGGCTACGCAGTATTTT. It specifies CASSYSGQRLGATQYF.

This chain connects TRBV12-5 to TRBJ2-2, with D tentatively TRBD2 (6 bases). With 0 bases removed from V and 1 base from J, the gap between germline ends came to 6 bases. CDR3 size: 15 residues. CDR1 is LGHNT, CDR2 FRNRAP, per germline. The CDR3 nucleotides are TGTGCTAGTGGTTTGGTCGGGGGGAACACCGGGGAGCTGTTTTTT. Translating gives CASGLVGGNTGELFF.

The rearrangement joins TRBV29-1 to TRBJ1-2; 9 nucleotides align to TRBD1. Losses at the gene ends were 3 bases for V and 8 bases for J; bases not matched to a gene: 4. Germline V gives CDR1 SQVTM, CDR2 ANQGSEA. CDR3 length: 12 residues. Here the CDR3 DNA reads TGCAGCGTTGAGGGACAGGGTGGGGGCTACACCTTC. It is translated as CSVEGQGGGYTF.